Each of the 29 T cell receptor beta chains below was sequenced from the same sample in a study of regulatory T cells in long-lasting Graves disease. The time point was: newly diagnosed GD, antithyroid drugs for less than 3 months. Following extraction of RNA from PBMCs, that RNA was used to make the TCR library. CDR3 regions were amplified by Arm-PCR using iRepertoire HTBI primers to build TCR beta libraries. TCRdb used MiXCR to reprocess the multiplex PCR reads, holding one entry per CDR3 protein. This repertoire shows about 500,000 distinct CDR3 sequences, 15% to 20% found once; its top ten account for about 12%. These same data were also listed under a study on T cells in Graves' hyperthyroidism and ophthalmopathy.

This sample comprised peripheral blood mononuclear cells (PBMCs), obtained at new diagnosis, from a patient treated with antithyroid drugs. Receptors were obtained from a man aged 35 to 55 with Graves disease.

The chain employs TRBV5-1 and TRBJ2-1; perhaps TRBD1 as D (6 bases). Trimming took off 6 bases at V and 3 bases at J, with 16 bases between the two ends. This CDR3 comprises 15 residues. From germline, CDR1 is SGHRS and CDR2 YFSETQ. The CDR3 region has the DNA TGCGCCAGCAAAACAAACAGGGTCATCTACAATGAGCAGTTCTTC. It codes for CASKTNRVIYNEQFF.

This clonotype has more than one count but fewer than ten. The V gene is TRBV27, the J gene TRBJ1-4; D is perhaps TRBD1 (5 bases). This CDR3 comprises 15 residues. Trimming shortened V by 4 bases and J by 5 bases, and 14 bases separated the two germline ends. Germline lookup yields CDR1 MNHEY and CDR2 SMNVEV (reference sequence). The CDR3 sequence: CASSSGTTNNEKLFF. The CDR3 DNA is TGTGCCAGCAGTTCCGGGACGACCAACAATGAAAAACTGTTTTTT.

Comments on this clonotype: A clone one base away is much larger, so this may be a read error. The chain links TRBV2 to TRBJ1-1; 8 positions match TRBD1. The germline V gene has CDR1 SNHLY and CDR2 FYNNEI. The length of the CDR3 is 13 residues. J was trimmed by 6 bases and V by 6 bases; bases with no gene match: 6. The CDR3 DNA is TGTGCCAGCAGCAATTACAGGGGGGCTGAAGCTTTCTTT. Its protein is CASSNYRGAEAFF.

A single count supports this clonotype. A read error is possible here, since a much larger clone lies one base away. The J gene is TRBJ1-5, the V gene TRBV6-1; D not certain. The CDR3 covers 13 residues. Germline CDR1 reads MNHNS; CDR2 reads SASEGT. Trimming removed 0 bases at V and 4 bases at J, with 4 bases between. The CDR3 sequence is CASSEAGNQPQHF. The DNA of the CDR3 is TGTGCCAGCAGTGAAGCAGGGAATCAGCCCCAGCATTTT.

This clonotype occurred many times. V and J are TRBV20-1 and TRBJ2-4, with D possibly called TRBD1 or TRBD2 (5 bases each). The CDR3 extends over 16 amino acids. CDR1 and CDR2 from the germline V gene are DFQATT and SNEGSKA (reference sequence). V lost 3 bases, J lost 3 bases, and 18 bases lay in between. The chain's CDR3 is CSASTPAVGDKNIQYF. The CDR3 DNA sequence: TGCAGTGCTAGTACCCCGGCGGTGGGGGACAAAAACATTCAGTACTTC.

This clonotype was counted at least ten times. The rearrangement joins TRBV11-2 to TRBJ2-7, with TRBD2 matching over 14 bases. CDR3 length: 15 amino acids. Germline V CDR1 and CDR2: SGHAT, FQNNGV. The trim removed 4 bases at V and 2 bases at J, leaving 1 base unmatched. The CDR3 here is CASSSTSGRAYEQYF. CDR3 sequence (DNA): TGTGCCAGCAGCTCGACTAGCGGGAGGGCCTACGAGCAGTACTTC.

There are a few counts of this clonotype. Because the CDR3 is missing its conserved closing phenylalanine or tryptophan, this is likely a read error. The genes are TRBV7-2 and TRBJ2-1, with TRBD2 matching 9 bases. Germline V gene data show CDR1 as SGHTA and CDR2 as FQGNSA. The CDR3 has 17 amino acids. V was clipped by 5 bases and J by 2 bases; unmatched bases: 10. In nucleotides, the CDR3 is TGTGCCAGCAGCGCCCGGACTAGCGAGTTTCCCTACAATGAGCAGTTCGTC. This translates into CASSARTSEFPYNEQFV.

This clonotype has at least ten counts. The chain is built from TRBV7-6 and TRBJ2-1, with D tentatively TRBD2 (6 bases). The CDR3 length is 18 residues. V was clipped by 1 base and J by 6 bases, with 22 bases between them. Germline CDR1 is SGHVS and CDR2 is FNYEAQ. CDR3 in DNA: TGTGCCAGCAGCTTAGGGTCGGCCTCAGGGCTAGCGCGCAATGAGCAGTTCTTC. This encodes CASSLGSASGLARNEQFF.

In this sample, this clonotype turned up many times. The rearrangement links TRBV12-3 or TRBV12-4 to TRBJ1-2; 8 bases line up with TRBD1. V lost 6 bases, J lost 3 bases, and 3 bases stayed unmatched. There are 13 residues in the CDR3. The CDR3 nucleotides are TGTGCCAGCAGCTGGACAGGGTACTATGGCTACACCTTC. It translates to CASSWTGYYGYTF.

This clonotype was seen a single time. With a much larger clone just one base away, this may be a read error. The CDR3 here is CASSTQGGNAEAFF. Written as DNA, the CDR3 is TGTGCCAGTAGTACGCAGGGCGGAAACGCTGAAGCTTTCTTT. V usage is TRBV19 and J usage is TRBJ1-1, with a weak D call TRBD1 (5 bases). CDR1 LNHDA and CDR2 SQIVND come from the germline V gene (reference sequence). V was pared by 4 bases and J by 6 bases, with 15 bases between. The CDR3 spans 14 residues. Complete variable domain (other parts from reference TRBV19 and TRBJ1-1): DGGITQSPKYLFRKEGQNVTLSCEQNLNHDAMYWYRQDPGQGLRLIYYSQIVNDFQKGDIAEGYSVSREKKESFPLTVTSAQKNPTAFYLCASSTQGGNAEAFFGQGTRLTVV.

This clonotype has ten or more counts. The V gene is TRBV2, the J gene TRBJ2-3, with 10 bases aligning to TRBD1. Germline V lookup: CDR1 SNHLY, CDR2 FYNNEI. The CDR3 extends over 15 amino acids. Germline trimming cut 4 bases from V and 8 bases from J; bases unmatched to any gene: 9. CDR3 region: CASSVRTGGTGTQYF. The DNA for the CDR3 is TGTGCCAGCAGTGTTCGGACAGGGGGGACGGGTACGCAGTATTTT.

For the CDR3, the DNA is TGTGCCAGCAGCCAAGATTTTCTGGCTTCCTCCTACAATGAGCAGTTCTTC. Translating gives CASSQDFLASSYNEQFF. The V and J genes are TRBV4-2 and TRBJ2-1, with D hard to call. This CDR3 is 17 amino acids long. Germline loops: CDR1 LGHNA, CDR2 YNFKEQ. Trimming pared 0 bases from V and 0 bases from J, leaving 12 bases between.

This clonotype came up a few times. This chain uses TRBV12-3 or TRBV12-4 with TRBJ1-6; D might be TRBD1 (5 bases). This CDR3 spans 14 amino acids. Trimming removed 2 bases from V and 6 bases from J, with 8 bases in between. The CDR3 nucleotides are TGTGCCAGCAGTTTAAGGGGCACTAATTCACCCCTCCACTTT. Its translation: CASSLRGTNSPLHF.

This clonotype was observed at least ten times. CDR3 sequence reads: CASSQDWGNTEAFF. CDR3 coding DNA: TGTGCCAGCAGCCAAGATTGGGGGAACACTGAAGCTTTCTTT. The chain uses TRBV3-1 and TRBJ1-1; no clear D. The CDR3 length is 14 residues. Germline-derived CDR1 and CDR2 are LGHDT and YNNKEL (reference sequence). Trimming removed 0 bases from V and 1 base from J, with 6 bases in between.

Many counts were recorded for this clonotype. The J gene is TRBJ2-3, the V gene TRBV7-9; tentatively, D is TRBD1 or TRBD2 (6 bases each). The V gene lost 4 bases and the J gene lost 6 bases, with 17 bases spanning the gap. Germline assignment: CDR1 SEHNR and CDR2 FQNEAQ (reference sequence). The CDR3 consists of 15 residues. Here the CDR3 DNA reads TGTGCCAGCAGCTCGGGGCGGGACATTCTGGATACGCAGTATTTT. Its protein product is CASSSGRDILDTQYF.

This clonotype has a count of ten or more. The chain is built from TRBV5-1 and TRBJ2-1, with 13 bases lining up with TRBD2. This CDR3 has 22 amino acids. The ends lost 2 bases at V and 6 bases at J; junction bases unmatched: 23. Germline V gene sequence: CDR1 SGHRS, CDR2 YFSETQ. This CDR3 reads CASSLELPILAGGLAGVNEQFF. The CDR3 DNA reads TGCGCCAGCAGCTTAGAGCTCCCGATACTAGCGGGAGGGCTAGCGGGAGTCAATGAGCAGTTCTTC.

This clonotype showed up many times. This chain links TRBV28 with TRBJ2-7; no firm D call. Trimming took off 3 bases at V and 3 bases at J, with 9 bases between the two ends. Germline loops: CDR1 MDHEN, CDR2 SYDVKM. CDR3 size: 13 residues. The DNA of the CDR3 is TGTGCCAGCAGTTTCTCCATGAGCTACGAGCAGTACTTC. Translating it yields CASSFSMSYEQYF.

This clonotype was observed a few times. The V gene is TRBV20-1, the J gene TRBJ2-7, with 8 bases fitting TRBD2. Trimming removed 6 bases from V and 6 bases from J; junction bases left unmatched: 16. This CDR3 comprises 15 residues. Looked up from germline, CDR1 is DFQATT and CDR2 is SNEGSKA (reference sequence). The CDR3 DNA is TGCAGTGCCCCCCCCCTGACTAGCGATCATGGCGAGCAGTACTTC. It translates to CSAPPLTSDHGEQYF.

The genes are TRBV4-1 and TRBJ2-7; D is unresolved. Germline assignment: CDR1 MGHRA and CDR2 YSYEKL. The CDR3 is 13 amino acids. V shed 0 bases and J shed 4 bases, with 7 bases lying between them. CDR3 sequence: CASSQDPQYEQYF. The CDR3 DNA follows: TGCGCCAGCAGCCAAGATCCGCAATACGAGCAGTACTTC.

This clonotype came up once. This sequence may be a read error, since a much larger clone differs from it by one base. The rearrangement joins TRBV5-1 to TRBJ2-7; D perhaps matches TRBD2 (6 bases). This CDR3 spans 16 amino acids. The V gene lost 4 bases and the J gene lost 0 bases, with 17 bases spanning the gap. CDR1 and CDR2 (germline): SGHRS, YFSETQ. CDR3 sequence reads: CASSMGGAADSYEQYF. The CDR3 DNA follows: TGCGCCAGCAGCATGGGGGGTGCCGCAGACTCCTACGAGCAGTACTTC.

Only a few counts were recorded for this clonotype. The V gene is TRBV28, the J gene TRBJ2-7; D not resolved. CDR1 and CDR2 (germline): MDHEN, SYDVKM. This CDR3 comprises 13 residues. Trimming removed 5 bases at V and 6 bases at J, with 14 bases between. CDR3 DNA sequence: TGTGCCAGCAGTACCCAACCTTTTGCCGAGCAGTACTTC. Translated: CASSTQPFAEQYF.

This clonotype came up many times. V gene TRBV11-3 combines with J gene TRBJ2-2; maybe TRBD1 (5 bases). The germline V and J ends were trimmed by 5 bases and 5 bases, with 15 bases remaining between them. The CDR3 has 15 residues. Germline CDR1 and CDR2: SGHNT and YENEEA. The CDR3 loop is CASSSRAQVTGELFF. The CDR3 DNA reads TGTGCCAGCAGCAGTAGAGCACAGGTTACCGGGGAGCTGTTTTTT. Based on the CDR3 plus reference TRBV11-3 and TRBJ2-2, the full variable domain is EAGVVQSPRYKIIEKKQPVAFWCNPISGHNTLYWYLQNLGQGPELLIRYENEEAVDDSQLPKDRFSAERLKGVDSTLKIQPAELGDSAVYLCASSSRAQVTGELFFGEGSRLTVL.

Worth noting for this clonotype: Possible read error: a much larger clone is one base away. The V and J genes are TRBV7-9 and TRBJ2-7; TRBD2 is a possible D gene (6 bases). The CDR3 length is 15 residues. Trimming stripped 6 bases from V and 2 bases from J, with 17 bases between. Germline V gene lookup returns CDR1 SEHNR and CDR2 FQNEAQ (reference sequence). The CDR3 sequence: CASRGPPGETYEQYF. The CDR3 bases are TGTGCCAGCAGAGGACCCCCGGGGGAGACCTACGAGCAGTACTTC. The whole variable domain, filled in from reference TRBV7-9 and TRBJ2-7, reads DTGVSQNPRHKITKRGQNVTFRCDPISEHNRLYWYRQTLGQGPEFLTYFQNEAQLEKSRLLSDRFSAERPKGSFSTLEIQRTEQGDSAMYLCASRGPPGETYEQYFGPGTRLTVT.

This clonotype was seen ten or more times. CDR3 in DNA: TGTGCCACCAGTGATTTCTCGCGATATACGCAGTATTTT. It codes for CATSDFSRYTQYF. V gene TRBV24-1 combines with J gene TRBJ2-3; D remains ambiguous. CDR3 length equals 13 residues. Per germline, CDR1 KGHDR and CDR2 SFDVKD. V was shortened by 1 base and J by 7 bases, with 8 bases between the two germline ends.

This clonotype was seen ten or more times. The CDR3 is CASSFGYEQYF. The CDR3 bases are TGTGCCAGCAGTTTCGGCTACGAGCAGTACTTC. This chain connects TRBV28 to TRBJ2-7, with D hard to call. V lost 3 bases to trimming and J lost 3 bases, with 3 bases between them. Germline values: CDR1 MDHEN, CDR2 SYDVKM. This CDR3 has 11 residues.

This clonotype was found many times. The gene calls are TRBV2 and TRBJ1-2; TRBD1 matches at 11 bases. The CDR3 totals 17 residues. After removal of 4 bases from V and 4 bases from J, the junction contained 11 bases not matched to a gene. Germline V gives CDR1 SNHLY, CDR2 FYNNEI. This CDR3 is CASSASRTGGAGYGYTF. As DNA, the CDR3 is TGTGCCAGCAGTGCGTCCCGGACAGGGGGCGCGGGCTATGGCTACACCTTC.

The chain joins TRBV6-2 or TRBV6-3 to TRBJ2-1, with 8 nucleotides matching TRBD2. The V gene's germline CDR1 is MNHEY and CDR2 SVGEGT. The CDR3 has 16 residues. With V trimmed by 4 bases and J by 4 bases, 9 bases remained unmatched. CDR3 bases: TGTGCCAGCAGTTTTTTACGGGAGGGCTCGTACAATGAGCAGTTCTTC. Translated, it gives CASSFLREGSYNEQFF.

In this sample, this clonotype turned up a few times. The chain links TRBV11-2 to TRBJ2-1, with D uncertain. This CDR3 comprises 16 residues. Germline loops: CDR1 SGHAT, CDR2 FQNNGV. V was pared by 5 bases and J by 2 bases, with 16 bases between. The CDR3 loop reads CASSPSFRRTYNEQFF. The CDR3, as DNA: TGTGCCAGCAGCCCGAGTTTCCGCCGGACCTACAATGAGCAGTTCTTC.

This clonotype has ten or more counts. This chain links TRBV2 with TRBJ2-7; D call uncertain. Germline lookup yields CDR1 SNHLY and CDR2 FYNNEI. The CDR3 contains 13 residues. V lost 6 bases and J 2 bases, leaving 11 bases between the germline ends. Here the CDR3 reads CASSADGTYEQYF. The CDR3 nucleotides read TGTGCCAGCAGCGCGGACGGTACCTACGAGCAGTACTTC.